This entry features one T cell receptor (beta chain) sequence. Assay: immunoSEQ multiplex PCR; the TCRdb copy retains only in-frame clones and omits some. The sample records approximately 260,000 clones, 75% to 90% being singletons. CDR1 and CDR2 from the germline V gene are GTSNPN and SVGIG (reference sequence). The CDR3 contains 12 residues. Trimming pared 5 bases from V and 8 bases from J, leaving 13 bases between. The sample belongs to a study of blood T cell repertoires in COVID-19. Study details: The cDNA or gDNA used as material had been derived from T cells, B-cell-depleted T cells, or PBMCs.

Sequenced: peripheral blood. The sequence was collected from a woman in her fifties or sixties with active or convalescent COVID-19. The rearrangement uses TRBV30 and TRBJ2-1, with D possibly TRBD2 on 6 matching bases. CDR3 sequence reads: CAWSAGSYEQFF. CDR3 nucleotide sequence: TGTGCCTGGTCCGCCGGGAGCTATGAGCAGTTCTTC. Full variable domain (missing parts from reference TRBV30 and TRBJ2-1): SQTIHQWPATLVQPVGSPLSLECTVEGTSNPNLYWYRQAAGRGLQLLFYSVGIGQISSEVPQNLSASRPQDRQFILSSKKLLLSDSGFYLCAWSAGSYEQFFGPGTRLTVL.